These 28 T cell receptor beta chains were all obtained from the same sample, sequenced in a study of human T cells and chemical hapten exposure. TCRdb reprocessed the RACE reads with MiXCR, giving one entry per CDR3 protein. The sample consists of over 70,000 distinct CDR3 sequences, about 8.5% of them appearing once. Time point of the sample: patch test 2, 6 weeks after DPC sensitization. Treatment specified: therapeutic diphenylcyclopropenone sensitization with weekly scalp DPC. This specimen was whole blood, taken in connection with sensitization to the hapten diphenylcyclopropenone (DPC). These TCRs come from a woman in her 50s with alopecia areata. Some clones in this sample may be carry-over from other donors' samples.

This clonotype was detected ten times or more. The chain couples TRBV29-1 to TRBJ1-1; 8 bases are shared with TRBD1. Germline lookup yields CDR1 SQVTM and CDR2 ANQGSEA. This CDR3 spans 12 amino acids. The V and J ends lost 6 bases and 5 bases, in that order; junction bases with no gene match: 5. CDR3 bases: TGCAGCGTCAGGACAGGGACAACTGAAGCTTTCTTT. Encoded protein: CSVRTGTTEAFF.

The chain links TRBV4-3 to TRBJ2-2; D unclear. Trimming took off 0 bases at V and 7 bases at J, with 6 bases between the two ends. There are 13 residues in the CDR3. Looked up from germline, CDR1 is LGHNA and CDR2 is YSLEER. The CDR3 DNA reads TGCGCCAGCAGCCAAGACGGGCACGGGGAGCTGTTTTTT. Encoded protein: CASSQDGHGELFF.

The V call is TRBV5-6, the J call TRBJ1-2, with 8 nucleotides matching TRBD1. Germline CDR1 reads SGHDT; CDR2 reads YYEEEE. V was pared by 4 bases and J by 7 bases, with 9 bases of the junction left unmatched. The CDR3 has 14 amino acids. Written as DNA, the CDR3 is TGTGCCAGCAGCCGGACAGGGATCGGGCTTGGCTACACCTTC. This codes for CASSRTGIGLGYTF. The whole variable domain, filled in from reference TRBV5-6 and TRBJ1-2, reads DAGVTQSPTHLIKTRGQQVTLRCSPKSGHDTVSWYQQALGQGPQFIFQYYEEEERQRGNFPDRFSGHQFPNYSSELNVNALLLGDSALYLCASSRTGIGLGYTFGSGTRLTVV.

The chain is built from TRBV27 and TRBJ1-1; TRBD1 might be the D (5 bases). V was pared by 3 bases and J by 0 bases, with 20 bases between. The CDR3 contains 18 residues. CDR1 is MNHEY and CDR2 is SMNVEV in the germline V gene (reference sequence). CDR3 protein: CASSLFPPGLGVNTEAFF. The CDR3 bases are TGTGCCAGCAGTTTGTTCCCCCCGGGACTCGGAGTGAACACTGAAGCTTTCTTT.

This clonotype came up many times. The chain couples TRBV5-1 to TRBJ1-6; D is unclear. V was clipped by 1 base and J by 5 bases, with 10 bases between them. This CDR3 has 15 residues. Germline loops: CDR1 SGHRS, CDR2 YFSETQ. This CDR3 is CASSLQVADNSPLHF. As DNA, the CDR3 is TGCGCCAGCAGCTTGCAGGTTGCGGATAATTCACCCCTCCACTTT.

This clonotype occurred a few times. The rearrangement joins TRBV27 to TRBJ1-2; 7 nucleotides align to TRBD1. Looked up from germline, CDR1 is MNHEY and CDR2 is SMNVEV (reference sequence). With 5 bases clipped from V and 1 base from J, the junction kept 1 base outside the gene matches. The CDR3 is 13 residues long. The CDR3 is CASSRDSNYGYTF. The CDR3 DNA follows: TGTGCCAGCAGTCGGGACAGTAACTATGGCTACACCTTC.

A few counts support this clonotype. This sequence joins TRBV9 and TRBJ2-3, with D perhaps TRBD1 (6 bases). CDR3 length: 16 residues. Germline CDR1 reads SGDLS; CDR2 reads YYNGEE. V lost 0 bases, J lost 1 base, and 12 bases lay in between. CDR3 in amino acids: CASSVGPGVGTDTQYF. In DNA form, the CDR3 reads TGTGCCAGCAGCGTAGGGCCAGGGGTAGGCACAGATACGCAGTATTTT.

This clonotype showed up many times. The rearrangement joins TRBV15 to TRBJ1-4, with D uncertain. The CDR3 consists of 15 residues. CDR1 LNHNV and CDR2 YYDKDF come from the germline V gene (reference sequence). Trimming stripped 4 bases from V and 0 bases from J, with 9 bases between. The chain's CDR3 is CATSIGRATNEKLFF. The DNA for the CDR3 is TGTGCCACCAGCATCGGCCGTGCAACTAATGAAAAACTGTTTTTT. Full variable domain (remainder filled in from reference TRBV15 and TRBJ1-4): DAMVIQNPRYQVTQFGKPVTLSCSQTLNHNVMYWYQQKSSQAPKLLFHYYDKDFNNEADTPDNFQSRRPNTSFCFLDIRSPGLGDTAMYLCATSIGRATNEKLFFGSGTQLSVL.

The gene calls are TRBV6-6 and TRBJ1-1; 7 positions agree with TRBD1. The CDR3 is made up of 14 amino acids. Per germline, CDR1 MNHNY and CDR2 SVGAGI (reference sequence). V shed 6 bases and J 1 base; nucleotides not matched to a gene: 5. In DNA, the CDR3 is TGTGCCAGCAGCGCCGGGACAGCGAACACTGAAGCTTTCTTT. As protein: CASSAGTANTEAFF.

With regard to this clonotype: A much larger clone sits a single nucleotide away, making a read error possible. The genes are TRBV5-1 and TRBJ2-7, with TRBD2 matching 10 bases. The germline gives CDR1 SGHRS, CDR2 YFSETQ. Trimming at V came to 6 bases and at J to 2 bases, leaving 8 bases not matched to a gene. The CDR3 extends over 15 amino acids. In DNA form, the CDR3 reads TGCGCCAGCACCATGGGACTAGCGAATCCCTACGAGCAGTACTTC. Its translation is CASTMGLANPYEQYF. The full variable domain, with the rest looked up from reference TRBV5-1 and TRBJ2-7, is KAGVTQTPRYLIKTRGQQVTLSCSPISGHRSVSWYQQTPGQGLQFLFEYFSETQRNKGNFPGRFSGRQFSNSRSEMNVSTLELGDSALYLCASTMGLANPYEQYFGPGTRLTVT.

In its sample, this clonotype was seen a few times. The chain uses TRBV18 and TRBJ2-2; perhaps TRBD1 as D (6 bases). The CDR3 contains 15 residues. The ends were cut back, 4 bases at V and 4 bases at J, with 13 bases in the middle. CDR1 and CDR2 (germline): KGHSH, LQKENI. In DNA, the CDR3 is TGTGCCAGCTCACTACTCATGGACAGCACCGGGGAGCTGTTTTTT. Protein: CASSLLMDSTGELFF.

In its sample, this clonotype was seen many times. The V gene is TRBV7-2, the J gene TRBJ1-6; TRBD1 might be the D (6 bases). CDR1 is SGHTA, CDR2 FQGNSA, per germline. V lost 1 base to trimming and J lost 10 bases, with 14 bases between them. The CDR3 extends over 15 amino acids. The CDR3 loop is CASSLVVRGDSPLHF. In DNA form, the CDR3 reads TGTGCCAGCAGCTTAGTAGTCAGGGGAGACTCACCCCTCCACTTT.

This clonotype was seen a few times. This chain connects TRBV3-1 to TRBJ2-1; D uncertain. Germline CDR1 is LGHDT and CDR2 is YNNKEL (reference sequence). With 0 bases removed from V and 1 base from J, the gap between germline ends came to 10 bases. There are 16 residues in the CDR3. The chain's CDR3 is CASSQDPGDSYNEQFF. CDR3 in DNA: TGTGCCAGCAGCCAAGATCCTGGGGATTCCTACAATGAGCAGTTCTTC.

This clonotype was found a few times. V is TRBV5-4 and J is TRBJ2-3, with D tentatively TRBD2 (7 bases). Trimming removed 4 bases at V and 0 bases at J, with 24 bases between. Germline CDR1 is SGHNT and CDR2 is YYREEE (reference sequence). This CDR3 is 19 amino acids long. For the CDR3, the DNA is TGTGCCAGCAGCGATGGGGGGCTAACGGGCGGGGGTAGCACAGATACGCAGTATTTT. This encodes CASSDGGLTGGGSTDTQYF.

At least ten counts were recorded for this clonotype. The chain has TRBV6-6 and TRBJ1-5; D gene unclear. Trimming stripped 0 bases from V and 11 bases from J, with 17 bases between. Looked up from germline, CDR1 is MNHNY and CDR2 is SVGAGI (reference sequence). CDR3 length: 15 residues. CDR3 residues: CASSYSGVPNGAQHF. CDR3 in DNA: TGTGCCAGCAGTTACTCCGGGGTTCCCAATGGGGCCCAGCATTTT.

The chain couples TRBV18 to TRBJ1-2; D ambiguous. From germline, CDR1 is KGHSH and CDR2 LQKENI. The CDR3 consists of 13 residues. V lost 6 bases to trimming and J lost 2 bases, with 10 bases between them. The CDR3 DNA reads TGTGCCAGCTCTTCAGACATGAACTATGGCTACACCTTC. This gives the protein CASSSDMNYGYTF. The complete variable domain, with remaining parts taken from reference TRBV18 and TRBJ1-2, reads NAGVMQNPRHLVRRRGQEARLRCSPMKGHSHVYWYRQLPEEGLKFMVYLQKENIIDESGMPKERFSAEFPKEGPSILRIQQVVRGDSAAYFCASSSDMNYGYTFGSGTRLTVV.

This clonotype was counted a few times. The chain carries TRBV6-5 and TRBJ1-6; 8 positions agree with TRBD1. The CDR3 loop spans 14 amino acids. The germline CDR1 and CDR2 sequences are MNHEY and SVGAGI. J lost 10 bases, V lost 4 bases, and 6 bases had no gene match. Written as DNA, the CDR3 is TGTGCCAGCAGTTCTGGACAGGGCAGGTCACCCCTCCACTTT. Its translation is CASSSGQGRSPLHF.

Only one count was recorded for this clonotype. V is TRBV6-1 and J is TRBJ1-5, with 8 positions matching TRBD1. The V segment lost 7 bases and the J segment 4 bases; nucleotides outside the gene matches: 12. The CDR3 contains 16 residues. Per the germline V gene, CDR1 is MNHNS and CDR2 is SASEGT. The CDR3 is CASTDRTGTGNQPQHF. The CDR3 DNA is TGTGCCAGCACCGACAGGACAGGGACGGGGAATCAGCCCCAGCATTTT.

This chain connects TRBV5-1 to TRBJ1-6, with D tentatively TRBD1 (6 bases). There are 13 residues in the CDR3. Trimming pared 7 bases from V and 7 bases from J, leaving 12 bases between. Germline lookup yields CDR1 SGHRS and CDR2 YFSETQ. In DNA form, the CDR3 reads TGCGCCAGCCAAGGGCAGGGGAATTCACCCCTCCACTTT. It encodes CASQGQGNSPLHF.

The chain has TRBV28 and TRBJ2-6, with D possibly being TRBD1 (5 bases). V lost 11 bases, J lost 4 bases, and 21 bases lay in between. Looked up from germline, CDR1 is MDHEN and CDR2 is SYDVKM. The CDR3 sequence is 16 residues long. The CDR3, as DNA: TGTGCCGCGGAGACCTCAGGGAAAGAAGGGGCCAACGTCCTGACTTTC. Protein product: CAAETSGKEGANVLTF.

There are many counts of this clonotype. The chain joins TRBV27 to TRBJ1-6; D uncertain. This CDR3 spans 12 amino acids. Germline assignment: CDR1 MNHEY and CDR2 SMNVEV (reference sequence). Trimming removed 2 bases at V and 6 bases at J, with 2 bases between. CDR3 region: CASSLRNSPLHF. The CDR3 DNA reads TGTGCCAGCAGTTTACGTAATTCACCCCTCCACTTT.

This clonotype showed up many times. In nucleotides, the CDR3 is TGCAGTGCTAGAGATCCCCGGACAGGGGGATTCACTGAAGCTTTCTTT. Protein sequence: CSARDPRTGGFTEAFF. This chain connects TRBV20-1 to TRBJ1-1; 10 nucleotides agree with TRBD1. This CDR3 contains 16 residues. Germline V gene data show CDR1 as DFQATT and CDR2 as SNEGSKA (reference sequence). The ends lost 0 bases at V and 4 bases at J; junction bases unmatched: 8.

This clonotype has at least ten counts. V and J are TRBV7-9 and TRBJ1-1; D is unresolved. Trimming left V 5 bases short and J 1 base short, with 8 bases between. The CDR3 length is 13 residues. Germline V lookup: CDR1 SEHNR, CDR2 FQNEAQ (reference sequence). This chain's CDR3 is CASSHPPNTEAFF. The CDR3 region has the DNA TGTGCCAGCAGCCACCCCCCGAACACTGAAGCTTTCTTT.

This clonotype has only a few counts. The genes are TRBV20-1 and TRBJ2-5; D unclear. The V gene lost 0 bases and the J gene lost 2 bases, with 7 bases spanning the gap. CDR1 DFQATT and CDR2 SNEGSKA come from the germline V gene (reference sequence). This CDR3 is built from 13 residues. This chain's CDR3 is CSAREDPQETQYF. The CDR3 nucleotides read TGCAGTGCTAGAGAGGACCCTCAAGAGACCCAGTACTTC.

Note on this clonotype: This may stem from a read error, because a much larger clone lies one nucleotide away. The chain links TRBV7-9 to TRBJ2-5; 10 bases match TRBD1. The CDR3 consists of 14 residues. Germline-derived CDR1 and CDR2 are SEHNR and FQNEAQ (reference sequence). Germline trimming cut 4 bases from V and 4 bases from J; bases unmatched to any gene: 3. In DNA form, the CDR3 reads TGTGCCAGCAGCTCGGACAGGGGGAGAGAGACCCAGTACTTC. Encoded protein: CASSSDRGRETQYF.

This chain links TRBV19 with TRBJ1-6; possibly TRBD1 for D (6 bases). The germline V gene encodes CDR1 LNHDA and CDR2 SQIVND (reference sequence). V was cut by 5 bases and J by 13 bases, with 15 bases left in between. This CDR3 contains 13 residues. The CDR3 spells CASSWDTLEPLHF. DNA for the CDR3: TGTGCCAGTAGTTGGGACACTCTCGAGCCCCTCCACTTT. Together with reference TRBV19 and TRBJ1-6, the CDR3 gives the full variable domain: DGGITQSPKYLFRKEGQNVTLSCEQNLNHDAMYWYRQDPGQGLRLIYYSQIVNDFQKGDIAEGYSVSREKKESFPLTVTSAQKNPTAFYLCASSWDTLEPLHFGNGTRLTVT.

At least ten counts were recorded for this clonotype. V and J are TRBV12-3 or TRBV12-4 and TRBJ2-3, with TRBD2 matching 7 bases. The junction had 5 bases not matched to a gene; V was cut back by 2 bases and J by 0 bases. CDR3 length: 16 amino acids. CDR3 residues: CASSLYSGISTDTQYF. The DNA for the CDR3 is TGTGCCAGCAGTTTATACAGCGGGATCAGCACAGATACGCAGTATTTT.

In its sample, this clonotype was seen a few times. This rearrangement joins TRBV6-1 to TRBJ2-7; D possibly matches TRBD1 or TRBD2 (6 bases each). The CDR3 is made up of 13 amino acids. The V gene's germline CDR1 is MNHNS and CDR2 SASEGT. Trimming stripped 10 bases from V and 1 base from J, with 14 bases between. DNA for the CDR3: TGTGCCACCTCTGTAGGGGGGTCCTACGAGCAGTACTTC. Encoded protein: CATSVGGSYEQYF.